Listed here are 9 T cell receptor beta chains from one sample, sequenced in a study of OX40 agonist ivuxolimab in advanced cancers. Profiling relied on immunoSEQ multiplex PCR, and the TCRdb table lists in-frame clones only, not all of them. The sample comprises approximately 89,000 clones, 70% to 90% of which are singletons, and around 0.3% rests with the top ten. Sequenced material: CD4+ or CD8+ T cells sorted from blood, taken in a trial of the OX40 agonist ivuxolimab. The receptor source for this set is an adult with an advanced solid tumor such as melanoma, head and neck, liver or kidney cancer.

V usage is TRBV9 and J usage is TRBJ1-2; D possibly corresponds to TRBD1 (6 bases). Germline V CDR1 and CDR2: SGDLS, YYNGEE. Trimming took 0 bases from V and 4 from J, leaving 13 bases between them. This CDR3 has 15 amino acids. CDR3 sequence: CASSVGLGGPYGYTF. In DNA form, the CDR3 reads TGTGCCAGCAGCGTAGGTCTGGGGGGGCCCTATGGCTACACCTTC.

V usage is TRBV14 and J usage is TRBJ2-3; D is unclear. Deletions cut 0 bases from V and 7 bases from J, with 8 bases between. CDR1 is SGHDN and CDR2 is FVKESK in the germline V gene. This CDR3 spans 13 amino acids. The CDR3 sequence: CASSQDLPYTQYF. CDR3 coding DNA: TGTGCCAGCAGCCAAGATCTACCCTATACGCAGTATTTT.

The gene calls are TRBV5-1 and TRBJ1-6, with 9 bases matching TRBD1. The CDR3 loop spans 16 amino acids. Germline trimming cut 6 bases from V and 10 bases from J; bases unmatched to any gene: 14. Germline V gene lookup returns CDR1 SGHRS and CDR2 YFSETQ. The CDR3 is CASNIIPGQGPSPLHF. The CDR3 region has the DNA TGCGCCAGCAACATCATACCGGGACAGGGTCCATCACCCCTCCACTTT.

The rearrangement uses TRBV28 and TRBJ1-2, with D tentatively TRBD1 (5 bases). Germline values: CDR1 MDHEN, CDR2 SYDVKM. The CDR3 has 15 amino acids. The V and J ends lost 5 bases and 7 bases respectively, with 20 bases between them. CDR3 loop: CASSPPREGLGGYTF. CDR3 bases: TGTGCCAGCAGTCCCCCCCGAGAGGGGCTGGGTGGCTACACCTTC.

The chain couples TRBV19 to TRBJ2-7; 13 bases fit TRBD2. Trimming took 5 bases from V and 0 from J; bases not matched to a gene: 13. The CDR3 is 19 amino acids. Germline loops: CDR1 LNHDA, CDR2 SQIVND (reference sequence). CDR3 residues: CASSDPRLAGGRSSYEQYF. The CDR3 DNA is TGTGCCAGTAGTGACCCCCGACTAGCGGGGGGAAGGAGCTCCTACGAGCAGTACTTC.

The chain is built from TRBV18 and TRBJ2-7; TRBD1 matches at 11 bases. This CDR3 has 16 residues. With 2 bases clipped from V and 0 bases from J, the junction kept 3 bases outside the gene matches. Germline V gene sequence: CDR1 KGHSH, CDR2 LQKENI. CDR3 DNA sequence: TGTGCCAGCTCACCATCGGGACAGGGGGGCTCCTACGAGCAGTACTTC. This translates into CASSPSGQGGSYEQYF.

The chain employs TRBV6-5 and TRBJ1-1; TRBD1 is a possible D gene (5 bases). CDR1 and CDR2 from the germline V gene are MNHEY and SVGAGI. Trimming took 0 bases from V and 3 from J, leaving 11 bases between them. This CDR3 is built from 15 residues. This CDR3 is CASSYSGGRDTEAFF. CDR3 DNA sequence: TGTGCCAGCAGTTACTCTGGGGGGAGGGACACTGAAGCTTTCTTT.

The CDR3 nucleotides are TGTGCCAGCAGGGGCCAGGGACAAGAGACCCAGTACTTC. This translates into CASRGQGQETQYF. This chain uses TRBV14 with TRBJ2-5; possibly TRBD1 for D (5 bases). The CDR3 is 13 amino acids. Germline CDR1 reads SGHDN; CDR2 reads FVKESK. The V and J ends lost 6 bases and 2 bases respectively, with 10 bases between them.

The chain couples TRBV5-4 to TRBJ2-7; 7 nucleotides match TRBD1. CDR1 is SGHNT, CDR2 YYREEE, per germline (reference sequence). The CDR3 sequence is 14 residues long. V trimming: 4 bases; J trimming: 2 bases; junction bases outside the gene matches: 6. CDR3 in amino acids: CASSRRGQPYEQYF. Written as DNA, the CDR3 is TGTGCCAGCAGCCGCCGGGGACAGCCCTACGAGCAGTACTTC.